This T cell receptor (beta chain) was documented in a study of human T cells and chemical hapten exposure. This clonotype was detected ten times or more. The antigen is not known. TCRdb used MiXCR to reprocess the RACE reads, holding one entry per CDR3 protein. The repertoire has a few hundred thousand distinct CDR3 sequences, about 6% of them found once; the top ten carry 5% to 6%. Indicated time point: patch test 2, 6 weeks after DPC sensitization. Treatment of the sample: therapeutic diphenylcyclopropenone sensitization with weekly scalp DPC. CDR1 is KGHSH, CDR2 LQKENI, per germline. The CDR3 spans 16 residues. Trimming took off 5 bases at V and 2 bases at J, with 16 bases between the two ends. Findings of the study overall: Expanded TCRs created a significantly greater count of big CDR3 similarity clusters than controls did.

The input for sequencing was whole blood, taken in connection with sensitization to the hapten diphenylcyclopropenone (DPC). This chain uses TRBV18 with TRBJ1-3; perhaps TRBD1 as D (6 bases). This clonotype originated in a woman aged 18 to 35 with alopecia areata. Some clones in this sample may be carry-over from other donors' samples. The CDR3 DNA reads TGTGCCAGCTCAGGGAACCTACAGGGAACTGGAAACACCATATATTTT. Its translation: CASSGNLQGTGNTIYF.